These 3 T cell receptor beta chains originate from one sample sequenced in a study of shared clonotypes between healthy human individuals (TCRdb year 2020). Preparation of the library involved the immunoSEQ multiplex PCR assay. TCRdb provides this immuneACCESS table in a form limited to in-frame rearrangements. Some clones are lacking; in checked studies, under half of them reflect an unresolved V gene, and why the rest are absent is not known. Counted in this sample were fewer than 800,000 clones; 92% of them appeared once. In total, the top ten clones hold nearly 25% of the sample. CD8 naive samples consisted of CD45RO-negative cells that were positively selected for CCR7, yielding a CD45RA+CCR7+ population without TemRA cells. Sequenced sample: naive CD8+ T cells sorted from blood. Reading the label with the study, this specimen's cell subset or site is: CD45RA+CCR7+. All receptors derive from a man aged 25-45 years in good health.

This clone was detected only once. The V call is TRBV5-8, the J call TRBJ2-3; D remains ambiguous. Trimming took off 0 bases at V and 8 bases at J, with 7 bases between the two ends. Germline V gives CDR1 SGHTS, CDR2 YDEGEE. The CDR3 is 12 amino acids. CDR3 sequence (DNA): TGTGCCAGCAGCTTGGAGGGAATTACGCAGTATTTT. Amino acid sequence: CASSLEGITQYF.

This clone was recorded once. The chain is built from TRBV19 and TRBJ2-7, with a tentative D call TRBD1 (6 bases). CDR3 length equals 16 residues. V lost 6 bases, J lost 2 bases, and 20 bases lay in between. Germline V gene lookup returns CDR1 LNHDA and CDR2 SQIVND (reference sequence). CDR3 DNA: TGTGCCAGTAGGCCGGACGGGACACTCGCCCCCTACGAGCAGTACTTC. It codes for CASRPDGTLAPYEQYF.

A remark on this clone: This CDR3 is also generated by other DNA sequences in the sample. CDR3 amino acids: CASSSGLPYEQYF. The CDR3 bases are TGTGCCAGCAGCTCGGGACTACCCTACGAGCAGTACTTC. This sequence joins TRBV11-2 and TRBJ2-7; the match to TRBD2 covers 7 bases. V lost 4 bases to trimming and J lost 2 bases; unmatched junction nucleotides: 2. This CDR3 is 13 amino acids long. CDR1 is SGHAT, CDR2 FQNNGV, per germline.